The rows below give T cell receptor beta chains drawn from one sample of a study of T cells in Graves' hyperthyroidism and ophthalmopathy. TCRdb recomputed calls from the multiplex PCR reads with MiXCR, one row per CDR3 protein. The table records about 290,000 distinct CDR3 sequences, around 13% of them present only once. Sequencing was done on a sample of blood. These receptors originate from a woman aged 40 to 49 with Graves' hyperthyroidism. CDR3s leave out the opening cysteine and the closing phenylalanine or tryptophan. Fields, in order: CDR3 length, V gene, CDR3 protein.

13 TRBV7-2 ASSPDRGPGNTIY
15 TRBV9 ASSVGLAGGNSYEQY
12 TRBV20-1 SARDSGPNYEQY
9 TRBV30 AWSWEGGYT
13 TRBV20-1 SARATYEGNTEAF
10 TRBV7-9 ASRGQLGELF
15 TRBV12-3/TRBV12-4 ASSYEGVVSSYNEQF
10 TRBV27 ASSGINYGYT
16 TRBV6-1 ASSYFPGTKGYTDTQY
11 TRBV2 ASSTTGINEQF
13 TRBV7-9 ASSLAGTGEYEQY
13 TRBV7-6 ASSLLGGTYNEQF
11 TRBV12-3/TRBV12-4 ASRTTSSYEQY
11 TRBV20-1 SARDQTRYEQY
10 TRBV28 ASSLVHTEAF
12 TRBV27 ASRPGTLNTEAF
17 TRBV4-1 ASQRVVLESYHGTDTQY
15 TRBV20-1 SARDRVKGGGNQPQH
13 TRBV2 ASRGQAGVYNEQF
13 TRBV11-2 ASSLDLVSFETQY
12 TRBV5-8 ASSLDRSYQPQH
15 TRBV6-1 ASSPGTSGTSYNEQF
12 TRBV7-9 ASTSGVVRGQWY
12 TRBV18 ASSPRTEQETQY
12 TRBV29-1 SVEPGLAGGEQY
15 TRBV6-2/TRBV6-3 ASPAFRGLHPYNEQF
15 TRBV4-2 ASSQLTGTGTREKLF
14 TRBV2 ASSAGTITGTDTQY
17 TRBV9 ASTRGTGVKITSTDTQY
12 TRBV7-9 ASSGGVGGETQY
12 TRBV6-1 ASSEGWGNNEQF
11 TRBV10-3 AIQRATTDTQY
11 TRBV5-4 ASSGTHQGEQY
14 TRBV5-1 ASSGGGTAADYEQY
12 TRBV7-9 ASSPRRQVDTQY
12 TRBV12-3/TRBV12-4 ASSLSQANSPLH
11 TRBV29-1 SVSGLATYGYT
13 TRBV27 ASSSLGAGANVLT
13 TRBV18 ASSPRDRVAPEAF